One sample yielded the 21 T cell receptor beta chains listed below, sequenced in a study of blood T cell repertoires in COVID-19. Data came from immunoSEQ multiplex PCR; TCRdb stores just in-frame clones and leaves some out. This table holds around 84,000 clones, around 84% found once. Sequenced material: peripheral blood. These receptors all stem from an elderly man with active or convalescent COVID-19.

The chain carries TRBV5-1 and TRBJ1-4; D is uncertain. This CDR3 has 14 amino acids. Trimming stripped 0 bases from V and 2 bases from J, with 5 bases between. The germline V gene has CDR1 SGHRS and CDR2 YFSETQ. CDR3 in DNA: TGCGCCAGCAGCTTGGACAGCACTAATGAAAAACTGTTTTTT. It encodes CASSLDSTNEKLFF.

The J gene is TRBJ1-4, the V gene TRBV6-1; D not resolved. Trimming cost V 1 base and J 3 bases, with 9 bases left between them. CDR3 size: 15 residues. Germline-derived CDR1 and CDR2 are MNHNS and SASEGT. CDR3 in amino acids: CASSEVARANEKLFF. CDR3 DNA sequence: TGTGCCAGCAGTGAAGTTGCTAGAGCTAATGAAAAACTGTTTTTT.

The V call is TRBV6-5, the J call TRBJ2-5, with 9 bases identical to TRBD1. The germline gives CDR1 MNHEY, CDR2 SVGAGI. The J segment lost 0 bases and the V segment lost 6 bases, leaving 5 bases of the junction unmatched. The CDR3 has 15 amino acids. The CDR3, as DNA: TGTGCCAGCAGCAGACAGGGGGGTTACCAAGAGACCCAGTACTTC. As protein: CASSRQGGYQETQYF.

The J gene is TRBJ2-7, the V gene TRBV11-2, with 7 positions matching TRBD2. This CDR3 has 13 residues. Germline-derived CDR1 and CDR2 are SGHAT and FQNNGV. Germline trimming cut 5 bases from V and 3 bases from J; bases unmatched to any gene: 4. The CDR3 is CASSHTGGYEQYV. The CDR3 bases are TGTGCCAGCAGCCATACGGGGGGCTACGAGCAGTACGTC.

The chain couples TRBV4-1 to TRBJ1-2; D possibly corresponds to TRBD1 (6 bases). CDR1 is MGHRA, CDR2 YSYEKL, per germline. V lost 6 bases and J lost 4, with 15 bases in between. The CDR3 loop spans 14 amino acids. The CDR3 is CASRRQENTYGYTF. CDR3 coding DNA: TGCGCCAGCAGAAGACAGGAGAATACCTATGGCTACACCTTC.

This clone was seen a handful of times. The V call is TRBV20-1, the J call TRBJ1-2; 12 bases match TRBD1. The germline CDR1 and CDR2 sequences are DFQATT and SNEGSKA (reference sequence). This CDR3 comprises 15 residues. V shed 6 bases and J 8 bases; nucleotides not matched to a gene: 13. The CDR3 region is CSASTGTGGARGYTF. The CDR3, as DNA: TGCAGTGCAAGTACCGGGACAGGGGGCGCGCGGGGCTACACCTTC.

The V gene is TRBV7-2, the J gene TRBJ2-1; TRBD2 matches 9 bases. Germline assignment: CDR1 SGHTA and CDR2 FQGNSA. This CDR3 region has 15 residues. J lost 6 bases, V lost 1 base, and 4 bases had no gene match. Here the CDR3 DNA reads TGTGCCAGCAGCTTAGAGGCGGGGGGGCTCAATGAGCAGTTCTTC. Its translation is CASSLEAGGLNEQFF.

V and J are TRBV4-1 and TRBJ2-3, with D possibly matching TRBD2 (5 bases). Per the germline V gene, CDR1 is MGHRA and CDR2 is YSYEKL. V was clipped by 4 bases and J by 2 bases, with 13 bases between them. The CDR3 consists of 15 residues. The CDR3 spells CASSLGWGDTDTQYF. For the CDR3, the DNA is TGCGCCAGCAGCCTGGGTTGGGGAGACACAGATACGCAGTATTTT.

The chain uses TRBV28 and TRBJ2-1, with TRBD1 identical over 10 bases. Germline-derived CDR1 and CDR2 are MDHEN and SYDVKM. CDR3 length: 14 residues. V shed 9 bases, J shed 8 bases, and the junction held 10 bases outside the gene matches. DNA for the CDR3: TGTGCCAGGGTCCGGGACAGGGGACACCATGAGCAGTTCTTC. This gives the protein CARVRDRGHHEQFF.

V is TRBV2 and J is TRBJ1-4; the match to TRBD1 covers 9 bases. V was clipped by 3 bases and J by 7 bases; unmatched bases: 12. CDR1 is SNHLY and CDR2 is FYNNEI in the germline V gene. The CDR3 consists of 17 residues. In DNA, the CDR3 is TGTGCCAGCAGTGATCACAGGGGGCTCGGTTCCCCTGAAAAACTGTTTTTT. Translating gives CASSDHRGLGSPEKLFF. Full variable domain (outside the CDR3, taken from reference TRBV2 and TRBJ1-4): EPEVTQTPSHQVTQMGQEVILRCVPISNHLYFYWYRQILGQKVEFLVSFYNNEISEKSEIFDDQFSVERPDGSNFTLKIRSTKLEDSAMYFCASSDHRGLGSPEKLFFGSGTQLSVL.

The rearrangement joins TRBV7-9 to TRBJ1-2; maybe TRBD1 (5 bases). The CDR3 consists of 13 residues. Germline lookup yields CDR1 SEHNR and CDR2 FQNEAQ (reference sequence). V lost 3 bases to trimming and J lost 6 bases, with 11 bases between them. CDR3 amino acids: CASSFTSTDGYTF. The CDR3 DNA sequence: TGTGCCAGCAGCTTCACCTCGACAGATGGCTACACCTTC.

For the CDR3, the DNA is TGTGCCAGCAGCCGACGCGGGGGCCCTAGCACAGATACGCAGTATTTT. Amino acids: CASSRRGGPSTDTQYF. The V and J genes are TRBV3-1 (or the pseudogene TRBV3-2) and TRBJ2-3; D may be TRBD2 (7 bases). The germline V gene encodes CDR1 LGHDT and CDR2 YNNKEL (reference sequence). The CDR3 has 16 residues. Trimming took 4 bases from V and 0 from J, leaving 14 bases between them.

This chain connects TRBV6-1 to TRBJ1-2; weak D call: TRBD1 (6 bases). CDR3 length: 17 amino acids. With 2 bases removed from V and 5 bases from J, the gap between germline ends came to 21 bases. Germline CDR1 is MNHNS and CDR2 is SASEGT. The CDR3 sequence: CASSENSLLTGDYGYTF. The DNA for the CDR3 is TGTGCCAGCAGTGAAAACTCTTTACTGACAGGCGATTATGGCTACACCTTC.

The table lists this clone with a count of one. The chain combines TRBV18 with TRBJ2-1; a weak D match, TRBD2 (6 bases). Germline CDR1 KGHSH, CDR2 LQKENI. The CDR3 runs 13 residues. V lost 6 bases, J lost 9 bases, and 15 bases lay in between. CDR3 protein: CASSRDSSAEQFF. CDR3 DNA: TGTGCCAGCTCGCGGGACTCCTCCGCTGAGCAGTTCTTC.

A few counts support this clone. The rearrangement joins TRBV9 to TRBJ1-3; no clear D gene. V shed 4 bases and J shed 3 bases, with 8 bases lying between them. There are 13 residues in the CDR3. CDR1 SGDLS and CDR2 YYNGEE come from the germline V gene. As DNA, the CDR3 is TGTGCCAGCAGCCGGGGTGATGGAAACACCATATATTTT. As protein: CASSRGDGNTIYF.

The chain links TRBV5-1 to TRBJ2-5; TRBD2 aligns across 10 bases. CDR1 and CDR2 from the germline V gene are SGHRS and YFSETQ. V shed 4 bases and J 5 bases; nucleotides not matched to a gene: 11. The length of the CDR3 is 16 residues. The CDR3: CASSRTQRGGVETQYF. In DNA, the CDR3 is TGCGCCAGCAGCCGCACGCAGCGGGGGGGCGTCGAGACCCAGTACTTC.

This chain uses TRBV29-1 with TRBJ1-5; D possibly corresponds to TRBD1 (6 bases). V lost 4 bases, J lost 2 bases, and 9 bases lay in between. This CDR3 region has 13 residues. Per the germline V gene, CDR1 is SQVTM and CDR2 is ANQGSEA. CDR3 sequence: CSVVAGGNQPQHF. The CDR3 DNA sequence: TGCAGCGTTGTAGCAGGGGGCAATCAGCCCCAGCATTTT.

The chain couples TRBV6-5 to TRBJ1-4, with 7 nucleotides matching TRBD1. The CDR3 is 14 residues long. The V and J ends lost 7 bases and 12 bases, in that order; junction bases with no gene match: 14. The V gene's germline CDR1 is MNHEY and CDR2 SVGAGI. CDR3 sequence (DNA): TGTGCCAGCAAAGGTGACAGGGCTAGGGGAGAACTGTTTTTT. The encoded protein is CASKGDRARGELFF.

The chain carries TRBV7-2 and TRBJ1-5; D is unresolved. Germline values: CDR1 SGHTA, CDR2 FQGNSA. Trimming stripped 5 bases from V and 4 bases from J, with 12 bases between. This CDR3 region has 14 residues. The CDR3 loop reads CASSPSRWNQPQHF. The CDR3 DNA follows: TGTGCCAGCAGCCCTAGTCGGTGGAATCAGCCCCAGCATTTT.

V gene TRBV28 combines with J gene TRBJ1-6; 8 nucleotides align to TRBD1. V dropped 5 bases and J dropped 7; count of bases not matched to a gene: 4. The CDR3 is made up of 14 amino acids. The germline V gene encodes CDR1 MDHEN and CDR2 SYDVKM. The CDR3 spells CASSTGQGNSPLHF. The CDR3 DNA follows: TGTGCCAGCAGTACTGGACAGGGAAATTCACCCCTCCACTTT.

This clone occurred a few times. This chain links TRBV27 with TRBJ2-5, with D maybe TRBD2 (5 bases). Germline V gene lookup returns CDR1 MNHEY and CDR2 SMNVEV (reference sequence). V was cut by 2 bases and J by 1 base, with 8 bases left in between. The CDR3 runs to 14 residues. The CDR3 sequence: CASSLGGSQETQYF. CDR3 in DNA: TGTGCCAGCAGTTTAGGAGGCTCCCAAGAGACCCAGTACTTC.